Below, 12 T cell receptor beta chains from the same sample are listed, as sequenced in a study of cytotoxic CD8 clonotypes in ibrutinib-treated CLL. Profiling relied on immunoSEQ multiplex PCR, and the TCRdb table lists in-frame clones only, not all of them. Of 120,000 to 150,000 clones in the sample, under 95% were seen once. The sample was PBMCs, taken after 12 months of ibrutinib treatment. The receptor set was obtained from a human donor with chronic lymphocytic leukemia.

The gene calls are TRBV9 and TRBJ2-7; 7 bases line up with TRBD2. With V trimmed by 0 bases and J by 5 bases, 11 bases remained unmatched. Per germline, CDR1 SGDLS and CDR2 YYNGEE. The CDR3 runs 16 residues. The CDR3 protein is CASSVEGTKLGDEQYF. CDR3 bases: TGTGCCAGCAGCGTAGAAGGGACTAAACTGGGAGACGAGCAGTACTTC.

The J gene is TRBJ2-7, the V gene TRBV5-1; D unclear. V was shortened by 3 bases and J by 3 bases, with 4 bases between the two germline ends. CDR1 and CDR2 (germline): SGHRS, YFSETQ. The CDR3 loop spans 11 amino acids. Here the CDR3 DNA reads TGCGCCAGCAGCTCCGACTACGAGCAGTACTTC. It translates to CASSSDYEQYF.

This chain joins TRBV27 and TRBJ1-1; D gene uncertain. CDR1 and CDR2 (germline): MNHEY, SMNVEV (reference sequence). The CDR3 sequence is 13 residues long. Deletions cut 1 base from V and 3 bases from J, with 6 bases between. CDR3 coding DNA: TGTGCCAGCAGTTTATTTAGGGACACTGAAGCTTTCTTT. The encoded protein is CASSLFRDTEAFF.

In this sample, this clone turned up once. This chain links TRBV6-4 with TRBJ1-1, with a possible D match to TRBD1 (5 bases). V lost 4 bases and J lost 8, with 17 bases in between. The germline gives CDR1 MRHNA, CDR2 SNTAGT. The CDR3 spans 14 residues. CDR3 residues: CASSVVPKRGEAFF. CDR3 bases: TGTGCCAGCAGTGTAGTCCCAAAAAGGGGAGAAGCTTTCTTT.

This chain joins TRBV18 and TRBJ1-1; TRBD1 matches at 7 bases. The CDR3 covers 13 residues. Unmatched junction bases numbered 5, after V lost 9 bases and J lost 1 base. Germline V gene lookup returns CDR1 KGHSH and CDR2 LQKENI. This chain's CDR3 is CASDRASNTEAFF. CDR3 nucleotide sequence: TGTGCCAGTGACAGGGCCTCGAACACTGAAGCTTTCTTT.

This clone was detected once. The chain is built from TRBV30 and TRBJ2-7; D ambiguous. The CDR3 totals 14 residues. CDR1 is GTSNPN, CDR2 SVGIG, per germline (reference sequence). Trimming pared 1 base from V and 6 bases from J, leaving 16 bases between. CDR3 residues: CAWSAAFTPCEQYF. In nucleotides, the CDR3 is TGTGCCTGGAGTGCCGCATTTACCCCCTGCGAGCAGTACTTC.

CDR3 region: CASSLDVLANTIYF. In DNA form, the CDR3 reads TGCGCCAGCAGCTTGGATGTTCTCGCAAACACCATATATTTT. The chain employs TRBV5-1 and TRBJ1-3; D ambiguous. V shed 0 bases and J shed 6 bases, with 10 bases lying between them. Germline-derived CDR1 and CDR2 are SGHRS and YFSETQ. There are 14 residues in the CDR3.

The CDR3 nucleotides read TGTGCCAGCAGGGACGGGACAAGGGGGGAGACCCAGTACTTC. This sequence encodes CASRDGTRGETQYF. The rearrangement links TRBV6-5 to TRBJ2-5; maybe TRBD1 (6 bases). Germline CDR1 and CDR2: MNHEY and SVGAGI. The CDR3 is made up of 14 amino acids. Deletions cut 6 bases from V and 5 bases from J, with 16 bases between.

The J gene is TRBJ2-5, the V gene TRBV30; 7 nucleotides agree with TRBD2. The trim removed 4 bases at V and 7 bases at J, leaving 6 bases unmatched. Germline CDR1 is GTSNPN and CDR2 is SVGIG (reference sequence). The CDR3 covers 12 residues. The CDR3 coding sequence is TGTGCCTGGAAGTACAGCGGGGCGACCCAGTACTTC. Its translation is CAWKYSGATQYF.

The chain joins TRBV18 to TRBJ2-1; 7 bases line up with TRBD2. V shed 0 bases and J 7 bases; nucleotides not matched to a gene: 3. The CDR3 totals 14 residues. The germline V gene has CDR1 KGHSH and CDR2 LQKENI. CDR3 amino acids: CASSPPGTKNEQFF. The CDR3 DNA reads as TGTGCCAGCTCACCACCGGGGACTAAGAATGAGCAGTTCTTC. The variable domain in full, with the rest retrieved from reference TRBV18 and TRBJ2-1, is NAGVMQNPRHLVRRRGQEARLRCSPMKGHSHVYWYRQLPEEGLKFMVYLQKENIIDESGMPKERFSAEFPKEGPSILRIQQVVRGDSAAYFCASSPPGTKNEQFFGPGTRLTVL.

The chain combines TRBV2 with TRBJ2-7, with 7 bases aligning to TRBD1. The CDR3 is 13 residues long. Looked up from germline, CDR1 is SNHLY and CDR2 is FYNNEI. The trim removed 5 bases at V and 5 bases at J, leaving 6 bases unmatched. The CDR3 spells CASSQTGSNEQYF. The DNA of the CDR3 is TGTGCCAGCAGTCAGACAGGGTCCAACGAGCAGTACTTC.

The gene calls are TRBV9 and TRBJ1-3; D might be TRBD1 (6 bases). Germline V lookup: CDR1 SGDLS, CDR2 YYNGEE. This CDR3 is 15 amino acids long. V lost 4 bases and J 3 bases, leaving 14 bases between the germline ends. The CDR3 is CASSPPEGVGNTIYF. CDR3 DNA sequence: TGTGCCAGCAGCCCCCCGGAGGGGGTTGGAAACACCATATATTTT. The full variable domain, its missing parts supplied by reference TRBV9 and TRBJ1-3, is DSGVTQTPKHLITATGQRVTLRCSPRSGDLSVYWYQQSLDQGLQFLIQYYNGEERAKGNILERFSAQQFPDLHSELNLSSLELGDSALYFCASSPPEGVGNTIYFGEGSWLTVV.